This TCR beta chain originates from a study of cytomegalovirus exposure and HLA in healthy donors (dated by TCRdb to the late 2010s). Regarding the complete study: An earlier analysis of some 500 of the donors reported approximately 300 Gb of sequence data and 117 million unique TCR beta sequences from about 180 million T cells. The later analysis used no new phenotypic data to find candidate immune exposures, relying instead on TCR beta sequences and their occurrence across donors. The genetic ancestry cluster associated with self-reported Caucasian donors included 70% to 85% of the roughly 380 genotyped donors. A later genetic analysis took genome-wide SNP genotypes for about three fifths of the 666 donors and used that subset as a discovery cohort. The number of donors typed differed by locus, with roughly 620-640 for A, B, C, DRB1 and DQB1, 522 for DQA1, about 610 for DPA1, and 450 to 480 for DPB1. Among roughly 400 genotyped donors of the cohort, an average of around 240,000 unique TCR beta nucleotide sequences were sequenced per donor, around 18% of them non-productive. Using immunosequencing, the study profiled T cell repertoires from roughly 650 subjects and related those repertoires to cytomegalovirus serostatus. Roughly 5 DR-DQ haplotypes were handled as single units for association and clustering because linkage in the cohort was strong. High-throughput TCR immunosequencing, statistical association of individual TCRs with disease status, and machine learning were combined to predict cytomegalovirus infection status. HLA typing included class I and class II loci at four-digit resolution. To study patterns of TCR occurrence, a later analysis re-analyzed previously published TCR beta repertoires from just over 650 donors and added high-resolution HLA genotyping. To decide whether each TCR beta V gene segment behaved as functional or pseudogenic, an earlier analysis of some 570 of the donors relied on high-throughput TCR beta sequencing. In addition to the first cohort of approximately 650 subjects, a separate validation cohort of about 120 different subjects was used. Every repertoire in the discovery cohort had been generated on one and the same sequencing platform. An early release covering around 630 HLA-typed donors comprised about 310 gigabases of sequencing data and approximately 85 million unique TCR sequences. The study was designed to test whether signatures of past pathogen exposure could be identified by cataloging public T cell receptors. Donor age, sex, ethnicity and CMV serostatus were compiled together with the repertoire data.

Points on this clone: No cognate antigen has been identified for it. There are no base qualities to consult, and no much larger clone falls within one base.

The receptor library was made with the immunoSEQ multiplex PCR assay. For the multiplex PCR, a mixture combining 60 forward primers for TCR Vbeta segments and 13 reverse primers for TCR Jbeta segments was used. Amplification of the CDR3 region of rearranged TCR beta genes was performed with a multiplex PCR assay on genomic DNA. On the Illumina HiSeq System, the amplified TCR beta libraries were sequenced as 87-base-pair reads. The authors processed their data as follows. A later analysis tallied roughly 78 million unique TCR beta chains across the 660 or so repertoires, and around 9.9 million of those chains were shared by two or more donors. Raw reads were error-corrected and collapsed into unique sequences with a nearest-neighbor algorithm that merged closely related sequences to remove PCR and sequencing errors. Alignment of CDR3 sequences to IMGT reference sequences was used to assign V, D and J gene segments. For a sequence to be retained, a match of at least six nucleotides to both a V gene segment and a J gene segment was required. Rearrangements were called productive when the CDR3 lacked stop codons and stayed in frame with V and J; all others were non-productive. CDR3 was defined according to IMGT convention as the region running from the second conserved V-encoded cysteine to the conserved J-encoded phenylalanine. The earlier analysis of a few hundred of the donors excluded sequences that lacked an unambiguous match to a single V gene segment. In an earlier analysis of some 590 of the donors, a V segment was called functional when productive rearrangements were above 56.7%, and segregating when the standard deviation between donors exceeded 5%. To diagnose cytomegalovirus status from the catalog of TCR beta chain sequences, a statistical classification framework was built. V and J gene assignment, in a later analysis, came from comparing TCR nucleotide sequences with IMGT/GENE-DB human TR gene sequences. The TCRdist pipeline was used in a later analysis to assign CDR3 sequences and most-parsimonious VDJ recombination scenarios. In a later analysis, every TCR beta chain was defined by the combination of its CDR3 amino acid sequence and its V-gene family, and reads without a unique V-gene family were dropped. A later analysis removed 550 to 700 highly shared, low-generation-probability nucleotide sequences to deal with suspected cross-contamination and a sequencing artifact. In a later analysis, a clonal expansion index was calculated for each public chain from normalized within-repertoire ranks of inferred template counts. A later analysis computed generation probabilities with a VDJ recombination model fitted to out-of-frame rearrangements, and checked the results against IGoR. A later analysis scored TCR-TCR, TCR-HLA and TCR-CMV co-occurrence with hypergeometric tests, applying a repertoire-size bias correction to TCR pairs. A later analysis estimated false discovery rates by permuting HLA or CMV assignments 20 times. In a later analysis, co-occurring TCRs were grouped using DBSCAN, with TCRdist sequence similarity added in when clustering inside HLA-allele-positive subsets. Repertoires with fewer than 30,000 or more than 120,000 public chains were left out of co-occurrence clustering, as were five repertoires with anomalous nucleotide sharing. TCRdb retrieved this table from immuneACCESS and kept in-frame rearrangements only. Not all clones are present; in checked studies, unresolved V genes account for under half, and no reason is known for the remainder. D and trimming were read from the DNA, whereas the V and J calls and clone size are those reported in that table. This sample has about 190,000 clones in its table, and about nine tenths of those were observed once. In total, the top ten clones hold 1% to 1.5% of the sample.

What the work shows at the level of the full study, not this receptor alone: Presence/absence analyses assumed roughly uniform sequencing depth across donors, an assumption that may not hold. In a later analysis, several top co-occurrence clusters were reported to appear linked to parvovirus B19, influenza, CMV and Epstein-Barr virus. The sequencing pipeline was judged likely to have produced a cluster of highly shared sequence variants as a technical artifact. Immune exposure information for the cohort was limited to CMV serostatus. The 87-base-pair reads could not distinguish some IMGT-functional V segments, including TRBV6-2 and TRBV6-3, so those segments were excluded. A later genetic analysis reported fewer N-insertions in productive TCRs among donors in an Asian-associated ancestry cluster than the approximately 670-donor mean. In vitro tests confirmed that a few of the cytomegalovirus-associated TCR beta chains recognize cytomegalovirus antigens. The classifier was reported to diagnose cytomegalovirus status with high specificity and sensitivity in both the original cohort and the validation cohort. A further reported finding was that TCR beta sequences accurately predicted the HLA-A and HLA-B alleles for most subjects in the first cohort. Most TCR sequences were seen in very few donors, while some public TCRs were found in many individuals. Linkage disequilibrium might explain the correlated functional status among segregating V segments, but an unknown experimental factor could not be excluded. In a later genetic analysis, a missense DCLRE1C variant was associated with V-gene and J-gene trimming of TCR beta chains, and the association was replicated in an independent cohort. This cohort had only TCR beta chains sequenced, and the lack of alpha or paired-chain data limited which features could be detected. An earlier analysis of roughly 570 of the donors showed that most TCR beta V segments appeared in productive rearrangements either about 87% or about 30% of the time, which broadly matched IMGT annotations. Most CMV-associated TCR beta chains appeared to be HLA-restricted in a later analysis, and the HLA associations seemed to be driven largely by CMV exposure. The authors suggested that the approach could potentially be extended to other disease states and immunological phenotypes. When HLA alleles, especially DR and DQ, strongly co-occurred, TCR associations were difficult to assign to individual alleles. Because HLA typing was missing for some donors at each locus, association tests included only the typed subset. In a later analysis, HLA-associated TCR beta chains were found to be more clonally expanded and to have lower generation probabilities than equally common non-associated chains. A total of 150 to 200 TCR beta chains were listed by the study as associated with cytomegalovirus. A later analysis associated around 16,000 TCR beta sequences with specific HLA alleles at a false discovery rate of 0.05. A later analysis found that TCR association rates varied across HLA loci, with DRB1 alleles showing the most associated TCRs and HLA-C alleles the fewest. Because counts were too low, about 18 rarely observed V segments, including chromosome 9 orphons, were left out of the earlier analysis of 587 of the donors.

Clipping removes 5 bases from V and 1 base from J, with 2 as the unmatched junction base count. The CDR3 has 15 amino acids, counting the end cysteine and phenylalanine. The entry retains the CDR3 DNA only, 45 bases that are in frame from base 1. Taken from the germline V gene, the CDR1 and CDR2 loops are SGHRS and YFSETQ. The cohort consisted of approximately 690 healthy bone marrow donors. Cohort members were all nominally healthy when sampled, although unrecorded immune exposures were likely present. The donor was CMV seronegative and belonged to the group of around 400 seronegative cohort members. A peripheral blood sample was provided by each donor, and peripheral blood mononuclear cells were used for TCR beta sequencing. The Qiagen DNeasy Blood Extraction Kit was used to extract genomic DNA from the blood cell samples.

Sequences were obtained from PBMCs. The sequence was obtained from a man under 40 in good health and CMV-seronegative. Recombination linked TRBV5-1 to TRBJ2-2; 10 junctional bases match TRBD1. The CDR3 reads CASRTGGQNTGELFF. The base sequence is TGCGCCAGCAGGACAGGGGGCCAGAACACCGGGGAGCTGTTTTTT. Full variable domain (CDR3 extended with the reference TRBV5-1 and TRBJ2-2 proteins): KAGVTQTPRYLIKTRGQQVTLSCSPISGHRSVSWYQQTPGQGLQFLFEYFSETQRNKGNFPGRFSGRQFSNSRSEMNVSTLELGDSALYLCASRTGGQNTGELFFGEGSRLTVL.